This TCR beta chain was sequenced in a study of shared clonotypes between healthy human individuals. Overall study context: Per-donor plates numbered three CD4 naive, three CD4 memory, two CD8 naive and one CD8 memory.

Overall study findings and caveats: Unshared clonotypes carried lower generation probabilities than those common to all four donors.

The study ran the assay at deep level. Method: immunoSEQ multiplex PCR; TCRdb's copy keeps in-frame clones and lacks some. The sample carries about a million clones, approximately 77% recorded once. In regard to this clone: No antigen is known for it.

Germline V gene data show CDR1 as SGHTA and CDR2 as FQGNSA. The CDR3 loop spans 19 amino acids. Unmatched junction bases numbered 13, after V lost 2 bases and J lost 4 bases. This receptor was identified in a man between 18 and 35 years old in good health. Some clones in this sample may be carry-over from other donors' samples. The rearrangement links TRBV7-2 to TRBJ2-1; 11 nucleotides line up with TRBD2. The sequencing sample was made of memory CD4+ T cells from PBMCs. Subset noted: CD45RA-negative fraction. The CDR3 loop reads CASSLRDYWGLAAYNEQFF. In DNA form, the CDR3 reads TGTGCCAGCAGCTTAAGGGACTACTGGGGACTAGCGGCTTACAATGAGCAGTTCTTC.